The rows below give T cell receptor beta chains drawn from one sample of a study of CD8+CD57+ T cells in acquired aplastic anemia. TCRdb re-called the reads with MiXCR, one entry per CDR3 protein. The table includes around 17,000 distinct CDR3 sequences, 30% to 45% detected once. The sequencing sample was made of CD8+CD57+ T cells sorted from PBMCs. These receptor sequences come from a human donor with aplastic anemia. CDR3s include the opening cysteine and the closing phenylalanine or tryptophan. Fields, in order: V gene, clone size, D gene, J gene, CDR3 protein, CDR3 DNA. A D gene is named only where the DNA matches it firmly. A row's size may be missing; if present it is once, few, many or a size class.

>TRBV5-5|-|-|TRBJ1-2
CASSFLVSNYGYTF
TGTGCCAGCAGCTTCCTGGTCTCTAACTATGGCTACACCTTC
>TRBV6-1|-|TRBD1|TRBJ1-2
CASSPRTGPYGYTF
TGTGCCAGCAGCCCCCGGACAGGTCCCTATGGCTACACCTTC
>TRBV15|-|TRBD2|TRBJ2-7
CATSNPFLAGFYEQYF
TGTGCCACCAGCAATCCCTTTTTAGCGGGGTTCTACGAGCAGTACTTC
>TRBV3-1|many|TRBD1|TRBJ2-7
CASLDRVSYEQYF
TGTGCCAGTTTAGACAGGGTTAGCTACGAGCAGTACTTC
>TRBV4-1|-|TRBD1|TRBJ1-5
CASSRGQGAGQPQHF
TGCGCCAGCAGCCGCGGACAGGGGGCTGGGCAGCCCCAGCATTTT
>TRBV15|once|TRBD2|TRBJ2-5
CAASSRTSGRRGVMETQYF
TGTGCCGCCAGCAGTAGGACTAGCGGGAGAAGGGGGGTTATGGAGACCCAGTACTTC
>TRBV20-1|-|-|TRBJ1-3
CSAILDTGNTIYF
TGCAGTGCTATCCTTGACACTGGAAACACCATATATTTT
>TRBV2|-|TRBD1|TRBJ1-2
CASSRDRGFNYGYTF
TGTGCCAGCTCGCGGGACAGGGGTTTTAACTATGGCTACACCTTC
>TRBV15|once|TRBD2|TRBJ2-5
CATSSLQTSGYQETQYF
TGTGCCACCAGCAGCTTACAGACTAGCGGATACCAAGAGACCCAGTACTTC
>TRBV5-1|few|-|TRBJ2-7
CASSWVGEVDYEQYF
TGCGCCAGCAGCTGGGTGGGGGAGGTGGACTACGAGCAGTACTTC
>TRBV12-3/TRBV12-4|many|TRBD1|TRBJ2-7
CASSSTGTGDYEQYF
TGTGCCAGCAGTTCTACCGGGACAGGGGACTACGAGCAGTACTTC
>TRBV12-3/TRBV12-4|-|-|TRBJ1-5
CASRGRNQPQHF
TGTGCCAGCAGAGGTCGCAATCAGCCCCAGCATTTT
>TRBV25-1|many|-|TRBJ2-1
CASSEFVGYNEQFF
TGTGCCAGCAGTGAATTTGTAGGGTACAATGAGCAGTTCTTC
>TRBV20-1|-|TRBD2|TRBJ2-3
CSAPALAGDTDTQYF
TGCAGTGCCCCAGCTCTAGCGGGGGACACAGATACGCAGTATTTT
>TRBV7-3|-|-|TRBJ2-5
CARTEETQYF
TGTGCCAGGACGGAAGAGACCCAGTACTTC
>TRBV4-1|many|-|TRBJ2-1
CASSQGVGVLGNEQFF
TGCGCCAGCAGCCAAGGGGTAGGGGTATTAGGCAATGAGCAGTTCTTC
>TRBV12-3/TRBV12-4|-|-|TRBJ2-7
CASTRTESSYEQYF
TGTGCCAGCACCCGGACAGAGAGCTCCTACGAGCAGTACTTC
>TRBV20-1|-|TRBD2|TRBJ2-3
CSARVVASGGYTQYF
TGCAGTGCTAGGGTTGTGGCTAGCGGGGGGTATACGCAGTATTTT
>TRBV7-6|-|TRBD2|TRBJ2-7
CASSLAYIAGLKYEQYF
TGTGCCAGCAGCTTAGCGTATATAGCGGGATTGAAGTACGAGCAGTACTTC
>TRBV20-1|few|TRBD2|TRBJ2-5
CSANLAGGQETQYF
TGCAGTGCTAATCTAGCGGGAGGCCAAGAGACCCAGTACTTC
>TRBV4-1|-|-|TRBJ2-7
CASSQESGTPYYEQYF
TGCGCCAGCAGCCAAGAATCCGGGACGCCTTACTACGAGCAGTACTTC
>TRBV10-1|-|-|TRBJ1-5
CASSPFGKEVGQPQHF
TGTGCCAGCTCACCATTTGGCAAGGAGGTAGGTCAGCCCCAGCATTTT
>TRBV20-1|many|-|TRBJ2-5
CSGDGTDIGQETQYF
TGCAGTGGGGATGGAACTGATATTGGCCAAGAGACCCAGTACTTC
>TRBV6-1|many|TRBD2|TRBJ2-7
CASSTSGESYEQYF
TGTGCCAGCAGTACTAGCGGGGAGTCTTACGAGCAGTACTTC
>TRBV19|few|-|TRBJ2-5
CASNFQGQETQYF
TGTGCCAGTAACTTCCAGGGACAAGAGACCCAGTACTTC
>TRBV6-1|medium-sized|-|TRBJ2-3
CASSVPGQSTDTQYF
TGTGCCAGCAGTGTCCCGGGACAAAGCACAGATACGCAGTATTTT
>TRBV5-1|-|TRBD1|TRBJ2-2
CASSWGQGSAGELFF
TGCGCCAGCAGCTGGGGACAGGGGAGCGCCGGGGAGCTGTTTTTT
>TRBV20-1|-|TRBD2|TRBJ2-7
CSAGTSGNSYEQYF
TGCAGTGCCGGGACTAGCGGGAACTCCTACGAGCAGTACTTC
>TRBV2|-|-|TRBJ2-1
CASSESASYNEQFF
TGTGCCAGCAGTGAATCAGCGTCCTACAATGAGCAGTTCTTC
>TRBV6-5|few|-|TRBJ2-7
CASSYDSSLDEQYF
TGTGCCAGCAGTTACGACAGTTCCCTGGACGAGCAGTACTTC
>TRBV20-1|many|-|TRBJ2-1
CSARNRETDFNEQFF
TGCAGTGCTAGAAATAGGGAGACAGACTTCAATGAGCAGTTCTTC
>TRBV6-1|medium-sized|TRBD1|TRBJ2-7
CASRTGVVPWEQYF
TGTGCCAGCAGAACAGGGGTAGTACCGTGGGAGCAGTACTTC
>TRBV11-2|-|-|TRBJ2-1
CASSLGPEGYNEQFF
TGTGCCAGCAGCTTAGGGCCGGAAGGCTACAATGAGCAGTTCTTC
>TRBV19|-|-|TRBJ1-2
CASSWGRTNYGYTF
TGTGCCAGTAGTTGGGGGCGTACTAACTATGGCTACACCTTC
>TRBV2|few|TRBD1|TRBJ1-1
CASATGNAEAFF
TGTGCCAGCGCGACAGGGAACGCTGAAGCTTTCTTT
>TRBV6-1|-|TRBD2|TRBJ2-2
CASSGLAGGGTGELFF
TGTGCCAGCTCTGGACTAGCGGGAGGGGGGACCGGGGAGCTGTTTTTT
>TRBV6-5|few|-|TRBJ1-2
CASSYSPEYGYTF
TGTGCCAGCAGTTACTCTCCGGAGTACGGCTACACCTTC
>TRBV29-1|-|TRBD1|TRBJ1-2
CSVDRGQGAEGYTF
TGCAGCGTCGACCGGGGACAGGGGGCGGAGGGCTACACCTTC
>TRBV5-6|-|TRBD1|TRBJ1-5
CASSVIQGNNQPQHF
TGTGCCAGCAGCGTAATACAGGGGAACAATCAGCCCCAGCATTTT
>TRBV5-1|-|TRBD1|TRBJ2-7
CASSRGQASSYEQYF
TGCGCCAGCAGCAGGGGACAGGCCAGCTCCTACGAGCAGTACTTC
>TRBV4-2|-|TRBD2|TRBJ2-3
CASSHLAGGDTQYF
TGTGCCAGCAGCCATCTAGCGGGAGGTGATACGCAGTATTTT
>TRBV9|-|TRBD2|TRBJ2-2
CASSVEAGGGTGELFF
TGTGCCAGCAGCGTAGAAGCGGGAGGAGGCACCGGGGAGCTGTTTTTT
>TRBV7-7|-|TRBD1|TRBJ1-1
CASSLPRDRLSGTEAFF
TGTGCTAGCAGCTTACCCCGGGACAGGCTTTCGGGCACTGAAGCTTTCTTT
>TRBV28|-|TRBD2|TRBJ2-5
CASSPGLAGVIVKETQYF
TGTGCCAGCAGTCCAGGACTAGCGGGGGTGATAGTAAAAGAGACCCAGTACTTC
>TRBV9|-|TRBD2|TRBJ2-1
CASSVASGIYNEQFF
TGTGCCAGCAGCGTGGCTAGCGGAATATACAATGAGCAGTTCTTC
>TRBV11-2|-|TRBD1|TRBJ2-1
CASSPGTGLSSYNEQFF
TGTGCCAGCAGCCCCGGGACAGGACTTAGCTCCTACAATGAGCAGTTCTTC
>TRBV2|-|TRBD1|TRBJ2-7
CASSEAGQEPYEQYF
TGTGCCAGCAGTGAGGCTGGACAGGAGCCCTACGAGCAGTACTTC
>TRBV7-6|-|-|TRBJ1-3
CASSPGRLCSGNTIYF
TGTGCCAGCAGCCCTGGGAGGCTGTGCTCTGGAAACACCATATATTTT
>TRBV10-2|-|TRBD1|TRBJ1-5
CASARATGQVNYEQPQHF
TGCGCCAGCGCTCGGGCAACGGGACAGGTGAACTACGAGCAGCCCCAGCATTTT
>TRBV11-2|many|-|TRBJ2-3
CASQANPPGAGDTQYF
TGTGCCAGCCAAGCGAACCCCCCGGGGGCTGGAGATACGCAGTATTTT
>TRBV11-1|-|-|TRBJ2-1
CASSLEPQGYNEQFF
TGTGCCAGCAGCCTCGAACCACAGGGATACAATGAGCAGTTCTTC
>TRBV29-1|few|-|TRBJ1-4
CSARAASAEKLFF
TGCAGCGCCCGGGCAGCCTCCGCTGAAAAACTGTTTTTT
>TRBV7-9|-|-|TRBJ2-7
CASSFLEKSYEQYF
-
>TRBV20-1|-|TRBD2|TRBJ2-7
CSASRGLAGEQYF
TGCAGTGCTAGTAGGGGACTAGCGGGGGAGCAGTACTTC
>TRBV28|-|TRBD1|TRBJ2-7
CAGSVGTGGLYFYEQYF
TGTGCCGGCAGCGTAGGGACAGGGGGCCTTTACTTCTACGAGCAGTACTTC
>TRBV5-6|-|-|TRBJ1-2
CASSFSFNYGHTF
TGTGCCAGCAGCTTTTCCTTTAACTATGGCCACACCTTC
>TRBV14|-|-|TRBJ2-5
CASSQERGVETQYF
TGTGCCAGCAGCCAAGAAAGAGGGGTGGAGACCCAGTACTTC
>TRBV7-9|many|TRBD2|TRBJ2-1
CASSLVLSGGHYNEQFF
TGTGCCAGCAGCTTAGTTCTTAGCGGGGGTCATTACAATGAGCAGTTCTTC